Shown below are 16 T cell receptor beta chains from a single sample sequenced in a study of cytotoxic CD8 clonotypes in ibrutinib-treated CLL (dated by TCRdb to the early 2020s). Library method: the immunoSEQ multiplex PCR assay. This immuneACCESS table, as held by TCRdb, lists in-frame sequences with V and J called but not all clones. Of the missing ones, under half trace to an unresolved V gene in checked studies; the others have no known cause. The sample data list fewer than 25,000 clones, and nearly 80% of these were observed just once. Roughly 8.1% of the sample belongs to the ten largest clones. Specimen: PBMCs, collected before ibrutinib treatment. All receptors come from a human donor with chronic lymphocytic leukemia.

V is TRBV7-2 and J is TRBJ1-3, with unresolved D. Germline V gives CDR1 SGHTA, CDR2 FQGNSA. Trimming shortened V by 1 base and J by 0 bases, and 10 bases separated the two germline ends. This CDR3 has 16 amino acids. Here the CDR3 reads CASSLGAVSSGNTIYF. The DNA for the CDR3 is TGTGCCAGCAGCTTAGGCGCAGTAAGCTCTGGAAACACCATATATTTT.

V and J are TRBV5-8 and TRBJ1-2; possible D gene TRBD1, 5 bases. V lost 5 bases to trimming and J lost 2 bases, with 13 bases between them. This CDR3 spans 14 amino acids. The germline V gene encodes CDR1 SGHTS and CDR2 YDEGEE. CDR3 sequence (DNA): TGTGCCAGCAGACCCCGCGGACAAAACTATGGCTACACCTTC. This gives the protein CASRPRGQNYGYTF.

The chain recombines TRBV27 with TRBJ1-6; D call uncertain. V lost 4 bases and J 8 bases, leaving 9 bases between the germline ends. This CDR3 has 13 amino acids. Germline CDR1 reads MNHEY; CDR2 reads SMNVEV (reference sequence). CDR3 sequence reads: CASSSTIYSPLHF. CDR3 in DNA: TGTGCCAGCAGTTCAACAATCTATTCACCCCTCCACTTT.

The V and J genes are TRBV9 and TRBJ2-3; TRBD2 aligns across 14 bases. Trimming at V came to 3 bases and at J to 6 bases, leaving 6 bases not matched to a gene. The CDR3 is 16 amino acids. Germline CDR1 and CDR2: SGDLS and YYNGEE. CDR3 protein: CASSARLAGGLDTQYF. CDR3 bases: TGTGCCAGCAGCGCCCGACTAGCGGGAGGGCTTGATACGCAGTATTTT. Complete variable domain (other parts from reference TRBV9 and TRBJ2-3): DSGVTQTPKHLITATGQRVTLRCSPRSGDLSVYWYQQSLDQGLQFLIQYYNGEERAKGNILERFSAQQFPDLHSELNLSSLELGDSALYFCASSARLAGGLDTQYFGPGTRLTVL.

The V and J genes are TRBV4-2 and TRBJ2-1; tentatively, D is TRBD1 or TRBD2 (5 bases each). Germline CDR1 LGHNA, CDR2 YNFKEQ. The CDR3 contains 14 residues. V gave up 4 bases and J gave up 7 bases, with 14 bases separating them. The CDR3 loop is CASSLSLAGNEQFF. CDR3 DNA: TGTGCCAGCAGCCTGTCGCTAGCAGGGAATGAGCAGTTCTTC.

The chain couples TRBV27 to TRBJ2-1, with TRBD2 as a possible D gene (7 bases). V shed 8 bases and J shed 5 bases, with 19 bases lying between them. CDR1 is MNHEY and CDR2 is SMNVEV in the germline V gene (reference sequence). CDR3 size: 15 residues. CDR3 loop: CASGGGQDYNNEQFF. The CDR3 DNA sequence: TGTGCCAGCGGGGGGGGGCAAGATTATAACAATGAGCAGTTCTTC.

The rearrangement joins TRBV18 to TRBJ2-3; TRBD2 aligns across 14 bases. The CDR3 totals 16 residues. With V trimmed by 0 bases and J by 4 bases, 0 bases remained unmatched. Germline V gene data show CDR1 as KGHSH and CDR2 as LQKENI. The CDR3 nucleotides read TGTGCCAGCTCACCACCGGGACTAGCGGGAGCAGATACGCAGTATTTT. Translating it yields CASSPPGLAGADTQYF.

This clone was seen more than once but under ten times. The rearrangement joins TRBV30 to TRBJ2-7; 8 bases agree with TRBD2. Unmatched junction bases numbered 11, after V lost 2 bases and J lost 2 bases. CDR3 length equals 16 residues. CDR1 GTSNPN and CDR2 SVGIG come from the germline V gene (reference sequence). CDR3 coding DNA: TGTGCCTGGAGTCCTCCGGGAGGGAGGAAAGCCTACGAGCAGTACTTC. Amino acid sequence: CAWSPPGGRKAYEQYF.

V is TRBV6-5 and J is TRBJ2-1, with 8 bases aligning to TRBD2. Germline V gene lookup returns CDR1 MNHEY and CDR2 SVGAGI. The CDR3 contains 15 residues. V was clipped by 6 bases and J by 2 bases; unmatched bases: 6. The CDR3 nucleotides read TGTGCCAGCAGCCTCGGACTAGCCCCCTACAATGAGCAGTTCTTC. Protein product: CASSLGLAPYNEQFF.

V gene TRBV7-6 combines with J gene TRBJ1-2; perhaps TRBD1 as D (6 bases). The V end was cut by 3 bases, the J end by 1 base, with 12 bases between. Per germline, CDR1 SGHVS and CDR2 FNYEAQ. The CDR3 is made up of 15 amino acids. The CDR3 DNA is TGTGCCAGCAGCTTGCCCGACAGGCTTAACTATGGCTACACCTTC. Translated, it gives CASSLPDRLNYGYTF.

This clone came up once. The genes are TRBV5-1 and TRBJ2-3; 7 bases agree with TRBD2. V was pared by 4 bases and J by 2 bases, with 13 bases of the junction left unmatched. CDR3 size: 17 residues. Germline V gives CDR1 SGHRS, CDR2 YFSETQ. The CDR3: CASSLRALAGVTDTQYF. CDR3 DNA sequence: TGCGCCAGCAGCCTTCGCGCACTGGCGGGAGTCACAGATACGCAGTATTTT. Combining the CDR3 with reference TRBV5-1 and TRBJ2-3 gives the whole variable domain KAGVTQTPRYLIKTRGQQVTLSCSPISGHRSVSWYQQTPGQGLQFLFEYFSETQRNKGNFPGRFSGRQFSNSRSEMNVSTLELGDSALYLCASSLRALAGVTDTQYFGPGTRLTVL.

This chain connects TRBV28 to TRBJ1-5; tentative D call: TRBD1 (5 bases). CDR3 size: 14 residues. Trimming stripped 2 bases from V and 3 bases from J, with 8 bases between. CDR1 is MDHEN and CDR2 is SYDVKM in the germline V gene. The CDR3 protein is CASSLGAYNQPQHF. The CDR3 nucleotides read TGTGCCAGCAGTTTAGGGGCTTACAATCAGCCCCAGCATTTT.

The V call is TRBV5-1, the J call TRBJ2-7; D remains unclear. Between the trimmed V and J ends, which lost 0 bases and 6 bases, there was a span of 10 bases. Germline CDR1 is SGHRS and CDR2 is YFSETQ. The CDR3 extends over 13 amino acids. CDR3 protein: CASSLANGPEQYF. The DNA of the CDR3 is TGCGCCAGCAGCTTGGCAAACGGGCCCGAGCAGTACTTC.

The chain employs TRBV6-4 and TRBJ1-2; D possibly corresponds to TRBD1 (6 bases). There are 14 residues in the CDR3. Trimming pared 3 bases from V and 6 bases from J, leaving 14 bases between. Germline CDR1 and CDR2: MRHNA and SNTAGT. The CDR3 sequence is CASSDGGLSNGYTF. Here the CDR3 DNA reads TGTGCCAGCAGTGATGGGGGCTTATCGAATGGCTACACCTTC.

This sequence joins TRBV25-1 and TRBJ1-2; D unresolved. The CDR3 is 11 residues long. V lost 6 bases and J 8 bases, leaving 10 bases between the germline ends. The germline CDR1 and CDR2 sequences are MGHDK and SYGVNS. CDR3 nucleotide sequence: TGTGCCAGCAGCGTTGCCTGGGGCTACACCTTC. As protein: CASSVAWGYTF.

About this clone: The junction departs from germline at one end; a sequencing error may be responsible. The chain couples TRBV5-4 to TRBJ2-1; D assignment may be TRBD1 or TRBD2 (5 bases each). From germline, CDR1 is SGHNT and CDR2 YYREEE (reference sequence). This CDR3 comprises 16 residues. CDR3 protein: CASSLDPGREDNEQFF. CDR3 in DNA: TGTGCCAGCAGTTTGGATCCGGGACGGGAAGACAATGAGCAGTTCTTC. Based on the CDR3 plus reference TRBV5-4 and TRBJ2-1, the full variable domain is ETGVTQSPTHLIKTRGQQVTLRCSSQSGHNTVSWYQQALGQGPQFIFQYYREEENGRGNFPPRFSGLQFPNYSSELNVNALELDDSALYLCASSLDPGREDNEQFFGPGTRLTVL.